Shown below are 22 T cell receptor beta chains from a single sample sequenced in a study of T-cell reconstitution after alpha-beta-depleted transplantation in children. Researchers prepared the TCRbeta library using unique molecular identifiers, the study reports. MiXCR was run by TCRdb on the PCR reads, yielding one entry per CDR3 protein. The sample holds over 150,000 distinct CDR3 sequences, 5.5% to 7% seen once. The sample was PBMCs, taken before TCRalphabeta/CD19-depleted stem cell transplant. The receptors were sampled from a boy aged 2 to 10 with acute lymphoblastic leukemia, due to receive a stem cell transplant.

This clonotype was seen more than once but under ten times. The chain has TRBV7-2 and TRBJ2-3, with TRBD2 matching over 11 bases. The CDR3 spans 16 residues. J lost 2 bases, V lost 2 bases, and 3 bases had no gene match. Looked up from germline, CDR1 is SGHTA and CDR2 is FQGNSA. CDR3 in amino acids: CASSLRLAGYTDTQYF. The CDR3 DNA is TGTGCCAGCAGCTTAAGACTAGCGGGGTACACAGATACGCAGTATTTT. Looking up the rest from reference TRBV7-2 and TRBJ2-3 gives the full variable domain: GAGVSQSPSNKVTEKGKDVELRCDPISGHTALYWYRQSLGQGLEFLIYFQGNSAPDKSGLPSDRFSAERTGGSVSTLTIQRTQQEDSAVYLCASSLRLAGYTDTQYFGPGTRLTVL.

This clonotype was picked up many times. The J gene is TRBJ2-1, the V gene TRBV5-5, with 10 bases aligning to TRBD1. V shed 4 bases, J shed 10 bases, and the junction held 8 bases outside the gene matches. The CDR3 totals 14 residues. CDR1 and CDR2 from the germline V gene are SGHKS and YYEKEE (reference sequence). CDR3 coding DNA: TGTGCCAGCAGCGCCAGACAGGGGGCGCGGGAGCAGTTCTTC. Translated: CASSARQGAREQFF.

This clonotype came up a few times. The rearrangement joins TRBV7-2 to TRBJ2-3; the match to TRBD2 covers 8 bases. V was pared by 2 bases and J by 10 bases, with 14 bases of the junction left unmatched. CDR1 and CDR2 (germline): SGHTA, FQGNSA. This CDR3 region has 16 residues. For the CDR3, the DNA is TGTGCCAGCAGCTTAACGACAACTAGCGGCGGAAAATCGCAGTATTTT. This gives the protein CASSLTTTSGGKSQYF.

This clonotype was found many times. This chain uses TRBV20-1 with TRBJ2-7; D unresolved. Trimming cost V 6 bases and J 4 bases, with 10 bases left between them. The CDR3 runs 11 residues. CDR1 is DFQATT, CDR2 SNEGSKA, per germline (reference sequence). CDR3 loop: CSAPVRYEQYF. CDR3 DNA sequence: TGCAGTGCCCCGGTTAGGTACGAGCAGTACTTC.

This clonotype was counted many times. V usage is TRBV29-1 and J usage is TRBJ1-2; TRBD1 aligns across 9 bases. With 6 bases clipped from V and 6 bases from J, the junction kept 5 bases outside the gene matches. Germline CDR1 and CDR2: SQVTM and ANQGSEA. The length of the CDR3 is 12 residues. Here the CDR3 DNA reads TGCAGCGTGGGACAGGGTGCGCATGGCTACACCTTC. It codes for CSVGQGAHGYTF.

At least ten counts were recorded for this clonotype. The chain links TRBV5-1 to TRBJ2-1; 7 bases match TRBD1. Germline CDR1 and CDR2: SGHRS and YFSETQ. V lost 1 base and J lost 7; bases outside the gene matches: 11. This CDR3 is built from 16 residues. The CDR3 spells CASSLRTGASFNEQFF. The CDR3 nucleotides read TGCGCCAGCAGCTTGAGGACAGGCGCCTCCTTTAATGAGCAGTTCTTC.

In its sample, this clonotype was seen many times. The chain carries TRBV7-2 and TRBJ2-2; the D is unclear. The V end lost 2 bases, the J end lost 5 bases, and 9 bases lay between the germline ends. The germline V gene has CDR1 SGHTA and CDR2 FQGNSA. This CDR3 spans 14 amino acids. CDR3 bases: TGTGCCAGCAGCTTAAAGCCCCAAACCGGGGAGCTGTTTTTT. This encodes CASSLKPQTGELFF.

The table lists this clonotype with many counts. The V gene is TRBV28, the J gene TRBJ1-6; no clear D. CDR1 and CDR2 (germline): MDHEN, SYDVKM. Trimming stripped 2 bases from V and 3 bases from J, with 11 bases between. The CDR3 runs to 16 residues. The CDR3 DNA follows: TGTGCCAGCAGTTTAGTCCCACAGCTCTATAATTCACCCCTCCACTTT. It codes for CASSLVPQLYNSPLHF.

This chain connects TRBV18 to TRBJ2-3; TRBD2 matches 8 bases. Germline trimming cut 3 bases from V and 0 bases from J; bases unmatched to any gene: 5. The germline gives CDR1 KGHSH, CDR2 LQKENI. This CDR3 comprises 16 residues. In DNA, the CDR3 is TGTGCCAGCTCACCCCGACTAGCGTACAGCACAGATACGCAGTATTTT. As protein: CASSPRLAYSTDTQYF.

This clonotype was detected only a few times. CDR3 protein: CASSRWATEAFF. The DNA for the CDR3 is TGTGCCAGCAGCAGGTGGGCCACTGAAGCTTTCTTT. V usage is TRBV7-2 and J usage is TRBJ1-1, with no clear D. The CDR3 loop spans 12 amino acids. CDR1 and CDR2 (germline): SGHTA, FQGNSA. Trimming cost V 5 bases and J 4 bases, with 8 bases left between them.

In its sample, this clonotype was seen many times. Here the CDR3 reads CASSERGLSYEQYF. The CDR3 DNA reads as TGTGCCAGCAGTGAAAGGGGGCTATCCTACGAGCAGTACTTC. V is TRBV2 and J is TRBJ2-7, with 7 positions matching TRBD1. Germline V lookup: CDR1 SNHLY, CDR2 FYNNEI. CDR3 length: 14 amino acids. Trimming took 2 bases from V and 1 from J; bases not matched to a gene: 2. The variable domain in full, completed from reference TRBV2 and TRBJ2-7, reads EPEVTQTPSHQVTQMGQEVILRCVPISNHLYFYWYRQILGQKVEFLVSFYNNEISEKSEIFDDQFSVERPDGSNFTLKIRSTKLEDSAMYFCASSERGLSYEQYFGPGTRLTVT.

The sample holds many counts of this clonotype. The V gene is TRBV28, the J gene TRBJ2-7; 12 bases map to TRBD2. CDR1 is MDHEN and CDR2 is SYDVKM in the germline V gene. The ends lost 1 base at V and 6 bases at J; junction bases unmatched: 16. CDR3 length: 19 residues. CDR3 in DNA: TGTGCCAGCAGTTTATCTGGGGGGCTAGCGGGGGGGCGGGGATTCGAGCAGTACTTC. It is translated as CASSLSGGLAGGRGFEQYF.

This clonotype was found once. A read error may explain this, as a much larger clone is one base away. V and J are TRBV29-1 and TRBJ2-7; possibly TRBD1 for D (5 bases). CDR1 and CDR2 (germline): SQVTM, ANQGSEA. There are 12 residues in the CDR3. Trimming removed 5 bases at V and 7 bases at J, with 15 bases between. CDR3 nucleotides: TGCAGCGTTCGAGAACAGGAAAAGGAGCAGTACTTC. Its protein is CSVREQEKEQYF.

This clonotype occurred many times. The J gene is TRBJ1-6, the V gene TRBV28; no reliable D call. From germline, CDR1 is MDHEN and CDR2 SYDVKM. Trimming took off 4 bases at V and 9 bases at J, with 7 bases between the two ends. CDR3 length: 12 amino acids. The CDR3 loop reads CASSSVVSPLHF. CDR3 sequence (DNA): TGTGCCAGCAGTTCGGTTGTTTCACCCCTCCACTTT. The entire variable domain, with the rest obtained from reference TRBV28 and TRBJ1-6, is as follows: DVKVTQSSRYLVKRTGEKVFLECVQDMDHENMFWYRQDPGLGLRLIYFSYDVKMKEKGDIPEGYSVSREKKERFSLILESASTNQTSMYLCASSSVVSPLHFGNGTRLTVT.

In its sample, this clonotype was seen many times. The chain combines TRBV24-1 with TRBJ1-2; D gene unclear. Germline lookup yields CDR1 KGHDR and CDR2 SFDVKD. The CDR3 has 12 amino acids. V was trimmed by 5 bases and J by 7 bases, leaving 10 bases between them. As DNA, the CDR3 is TGTGCCACCAGTGGTCTTGGAACTGGCTACACCTTC. Residues: CATSGLGTGYTF.

In its sample, this clonotype was seen many times. The genes are TRBV10-3 and TRBJ2-1, with D uncertain. V dropped 7 bases and J dropped 5 bases, with 12 bases sitting between them. CDR3 length: 13 residues. Per germline, CDR1 ENHRY and CDR2 SYGVKD. CDR3 loop: CAITVAPDNEQFF. In nucleotides, the CDR3 is TGTGCCATCACCGTCGCCCCAGACAATGAGCAGTTCTTC.

At least ten counts were recorded for this clonotype. V gene TRBV27 combines with J gene TRBJ1-5; 7 nucleotides line up with TRBD1. The CDR3 has 15 amino acids. V lost 5 bases to trimming and J lost 0 bases; unmatched junction nucleotides: 4. Germline CDR1 reads MNHEY; CDR2 reads SMNVEV (reference sequence). The CDR3 here is CASSRDSFSNQPQHF. In nucleotides, the CDR3 is TGTGCCAGCAGTCGGGACAGTTTTAGCAATCAGCCCCAGCATTTT.

The rearrangement links TRBV20-1 to TRBJ1-5, with 7 bases aligning to TRBD1. The J segment lost 2 bases and the V segment lost 6 bases, leaving 4 bases of the junction unmatched. The CDR3 loop spans 13 amino acids. Germline V gene lookup returns CDR1 DFQATT and CDR2 SNEGSKA (reference sequence). DNA of the CDR3: TGCAGTGCCACAGGGGTTGGCAATCAGCCCCAGCATTTT. As protein: CSATGVGNQPQHF.

The V gene is TRBV25-1, the J gene TRBJ1-1, with TRBD1 identical over 7 bases. CDR3 length equals 13 residues. Germline V gene lookup returns CDR1 MGHDK and CDR2 SYGVNS. Germline trimming cut 8 bases from V and 7 bases from J; bases unmatched to any gene: 10. CDR3 bases: TGTGCCAGCCAGGGAGGGGGCGCAGGTGAAGCTTTCTTT. Its protein is CASQGGGAGEAFF.

In its sample, this clonotype was seen many times. The rearrangement joins TRBV27 to TRBJ1-5; tentative D call: TRBD1 (6 bases). CDR1 and CDR2 from the germline V gene are MNHEY and SMNVEV (reference sequence). This CDR3 contains 15 residues. Trimming shortened V by 5 bases and J by 1 base, and 12 bases separated the two germline ends. The CDR3 loop reads CASSPGGASNQPQHF. CDR3 DNA: TGTGCCAGCAGTCCGGGGGGGGCGAGCAATCAGCCCCAGCATTTT.

In its sample, this clonotype was seen a few times. This rearrangement joins TRBV20-1 to TRBJ2-7; no definite D call. Germline lookup yields CDR1 DFQATT and CDR2 SNEGSKA (reference sequence). V was cut by 4 bases and J by 4 bases, with 11 bases left in between. The CDR3 is 12 amino acids. The CDR3 DNA follows: TGCAGTGCTACTGAAACAGATTACGAGCAGTACTTC. Protein: CSATETDYEQYF.

In its sample, this clonotype was seen a few times. This chain uses TRBV7-3 with TRBJ1-4, with D tentatively TRBD1 (5 bases). This CDR3 is built from 16 residues. V gave up 1 base and J gave up 8 bases, with 17 bases separating them. Germline loops: CDR1 SGHTA, CDR2 FQGTGA. CDR3 residues: CASSLRPGGPKEKLFF. The CDR3 DNA is TGTGCCAGCAGCTTAAGGCCCGGGGGACCCAAGGAAAAACTGTTTTTT.